This T cell receptor beta chain was recovered during a study of cytomegalovirus exposure and HLA in healthy donors. Study-wide points: Further analysis, carried out later, found HLA-associated TCR beta chains more clonally expanded than equally common other chains.

Amplification used 60 Vbeta primers and 13 Jbeta primers. TCRdb keeps only in-frame clones here, not all; method: immunoSEQ multiplex PCR. The sample lists roughly 89,000 clones, less than 80% occurring once. About this clone: Its antigen is unknown.

Trimming left V 1 base short and J 0 bases short, with 7 bases between. This CDR3 has 16 amino acids. Germline V gives CDR1 SGHAT, CDR2 FQNNGV. The sequence was collected from a woman between 45 and 60 years old in good health and CMV-seropositive. The chain couples TRBV11-2 to TRBJ2-6; D gene ambiguous. Sequenced: PBMCs. CDR3 sequence (DNA): TGTGCCAGCAGCTTAGCGCGGAGCTCTGGGGCCAACGTCCTGACTTTC. This encodes CASSLARSSGANVLTF.